These 29 T cell receptor beta chains share one sample of origin, sequenced in a study of blood T cell repertoires in COVID-19. Method: immunoSEQ multiplex PCR; TCRdb's copy keeps in-frame clones and lacks some. The table records more than 85,000 clones, 87% of them present only once. Input material: peripheral blood. The receptors stem from a woman aged 45-60 years with COVID-19, enrolled during active disease.

The V and J genes are TRBV10-2 and TRBJ2-7; 9 nucleotides align to TRBD1. J lost 3 bases, V lost 6 bases, and 9 bases had no gene match. CDR3 size: 15 residues. The germline V gene encodes CDR1 WSHSY and CDR2 SAAADI. The CDR3 DNA reads TGCGCCAGCAGGAGCCCGGGACAGGGTTTCTACGAGCAGTACTTC. Its protein product is CASRSPGQGFYEQYF.

This clone was recorded a few times. This rearrangement joins TRBV4-1 to TRBJ1-1; TRBD1 agrees at 8 bases. The junction had 6 bases not matched to a gene; V was cut back by 2 bases and J by 1 base. Per germline, CDR1 MGHRA and CDR2 YSYEKL. This CDR3 is 16 amino acids long. CDR3 amino acids: CASSQPLGTGNTEAFF. The CDR3 DNA is TGCGCCAGCAGCCAACCATTGGGGACAGGGAACACTGAAGCTTTCTTT.

The genes are TRBV10-2 and TRBJ2-2; D perhaps matches TRBD1 (6 bases). This CDR3 has 13 residues. Trimming left V 7 bases short and J 6 bases short, with 12 bases between. Germline V lookup: CDR1 WSHSY, CDR2 SAAADI. The CDR3 DNA sequence: TGCGCCAGCACTACAGGGTGGGCCGGGGAGCTGTTTTTT. Translation gives CASTTGWAGELFF.

This clone was counted a single time. CDR3 sequence (DNA): TGTGCCAGCAGCTTGGTGGAGGGTAATGAGCAGTTCTTC. Protein product: CASSLVEGNEQFF. The chain joins TRBV5-4 to TRBJ2-1, with D maybe TRBD2 (6 bases). V was trimmed by 0 bases and J by 7 bases, leaving 8 bases between them. The CDR3 sequence is 13 residues long. Germline-derived CDR1 and CDR2 are SGHNT and YYREEE (reference sequence).

The chain employs TRBV10-3 and TRBJ2-7; TRBD1 matches at 11 bases. The V gene's germline CDR1 is ENHRY and CDR2 SYGVKD. Unmatched junction bases numbered 13, after V lost 11 bases and J lost 7 bases. CDR3 length: 14 residues. The CDR3 sequence: CAAAGRTGGGEQYF. In DNA form, the CDR3 reads TGTGCCGCGGCGGGACGGACAGGGGGCGGTGAGCAGTACTTC.

The V and J genes are TRBV29-1 and TRBJ2-7; D possibly corresponds to TRBD1 (5 bases). V was clipped by 6 bases and J by 0 bases, with 12 bases between them. The CDR3 sequence is 13 residues long. In germline, CDR1 is SQVTM, CDR2 ANQGSEA. CDR3 sequence: CSVARQNSYEQYF. DNA for the CDR3: TGCAGCGTGGCCCGACAGAACTCCTACGAGCAGTACTTC.

The genes are TRBV7-2 and TRBJ1-2; D gene unclear. Between the trimmed V and J ends, which lost 4 bases and 6 bases, there was a span of 18 bases. Germline V gives CDR1 SGHTA, CDR2 FQGNSA. The CDR3 is 15 amino acids. The CDR3: CASSSATGPRDGYTF. In DNA form, the CDR3 reads TGTGCCAGCAGCTCAGCGACCGGGCCGCGGGATGGCTACACCTTC.

The chain links TRBV30 to TRBJ1-3; D unclear. Germline CDR1 is GTSNPN and CDR2 is SVGIG (reference sequence). The length of the CDR3 is 15 residues. V was cut by 1 base and J by 1 base, with 11 bases left in between. For the CDR3, the DNA is TGTGCCTGGAGTGCCCTATTCGGTTCTGGAAACACCATATATTTT. Residues: CAWSALFGSGNTIYF.

The genes are TRBV15 and TRBJ1-4; D unclear. V gave up 1 base and J gave up 0 bases, with 15 bases separating them. The CDR3 spans 18 residues. Per the germline V gene, CDR1 is LNHNV and CDR2 is YYDKDF (reference sequence). CDR3 DNA sequence: TGTGCCACCAGCAGAGGCGGTTGGGTGAGCGCAACTAATGAAAAACTGTTTTTT. Amino acid sequence: CATSRGGWVSATNEKLFF.

The chain uses TRBV21-1 and TRBJ2-7; the tabulated D call, TRBD1, remains unverified against the DNA. TRBV21-1 is assigned pseudogene status. The CDR3 runs 15 residues. CDR3 loop: CASSKEGDRAYEQYF. CDR3 bases: TGTGCCAGCAGCAAAGAGGGGGACAGGGCCTACGAGCAGTACTTC.

This chain joins TRBV11-3 and TRBJ2-7; 8 nucleotides agree with TRBD1. The length of the CDR3 is 14 residues. From germline, CDR1 is SGHNT and CDR2 YENEEA. Trimming removed 1 base from V and 3 bases from J; junction bases left unmatched: 2. The CDR3 protein is CASSLGTGYYEQYF. The CDR3 DNA is TGTGCCAGCAGCTTAGGGACAGGGTACTACGAGCAGTACTTC.

V is TRBV27 and J is TRBJ2-5; 8 bases match TRBD2. V lost 4 bases and J lost 1; bases outside the gene matches: 8. Germline values: CDR1 MNHEY, CDR2 SMNVEV (reference sequence). This CDR3 spans 16 amino acids. The DNA for the CDR3 is TGTGCCAGCAGTTCCACTAGCGGCCCCCCCCAAGAGACCCAGTACTTC. Protein: CASSSTSGPPQETQYF.

The chain recombines TRBV19 with TRBJ1-1, with 7 nucleotides matching TRBD1. CDR1 and CDR2 (germline): LNHDA, SQIVND (reference sequence). Trimming at V came to 6 bases and at J to 1 base, leaving 14 bases not matched to a gene. The CDR3 totals 17 residues. Written as DNA, the CDR3 is TGTGCCAGTAGAAGTCGGAGAGGGGGCATTCGGAACACTGAAGCTTTCTTT. It encodes CASRSRRGGIRNTEAFF.

In its sample, this clone was seen once. The chain recombines TRBV28 with TRBJ1-2, with 9 bases aligning to TRBD1. CDR3 length: 15 amino acids. Trimming cost V 5 bases and J 3 bases; bases outside gene matches: 7. Per the germline V gene, CDR1 is MDHEN and CDR2 is SYDVKM. The CDR3 bases are TGTGCCAGCAGTCCGGGACAGGGAGGGTACTATGGCTACACCTTC. Encoded protein: CASSPGQGGYYGYTF.

The chain combines TRBV10-3 with TRBJ1-1; no clear D. CDR1 is ENHRY, CDR2 SYGVKD, per germline. The CDR3 covers 12 residues. V was shortened by 3 bases and J by 6 bases, with 8 bases between the two germline ends. This chain's CDR3 is CAISERGAEAFF. The CDR3 DNA follows: TGTGCCATCAGTGAAAGAGGCGCTGAAGCTTTCTTT.

The CDR3 DNA sequence: TGCAGCGTTGCACCGGGGATGGGCACTGAAGCTTTCTTT. As protein: CSVAPGMGTEAFF. The chain has TRBV29-1 and TRBJ1-1; D remains ambiguous. The CDR3 spans 13 residues. V was clipped by 4 bases and J by 4 bases, with 13 bases between them. Looked up from germline, CDR1 is SQVTM and CDR2 is ANQGSEA.

CDR3 bases: TGTGCCAGCAGCTTACAGGGCCTCCCCCTCCACTTT. Translated, it gives CASSLQGLPLHF. This sequence joins TRBV7-2 and TRBJ1-6; weak D call: TRBD1 (5 bases). Germline V gene data show CDR1 as SGHTA and CDR2 as FQGNSA. The germline V and J ends were trimmed by 2 bases and 13 bases, with 9 bases remaining between them. CDR3 size: 12 residues.

The chain is built from TRBV7-2 and TRBJ2-3, with 8 bases aligning to TRBD2. Per the germline V gene, CDR1 is SGHTA and CDR2 is FQGNSA. Trimming removed 2 bases from V and 5 bases from J; junction bases left unmatched: 12. This CDR3 has 17 amino acids. The CDR3 DNA follows: TGTGCCAGCAGCTTACTTTCCAGCGGGGGTTCCGGAGATACGCAGTATTTT. Translating gives CASSLLSSGGSGDTQYF.

This chain uses TRBV1 with TRBJ2-5; TRBD2 is the table's D call and was not checked against the DNA. TRBV1 constitutes a pseudogene. The CDR3 totals 17 residues. CDR3: CTSSLQGLAGFLETQYF. The DNA of the CDR3 is TGCACCAGCAGCCTCCAAGGGCTAGCGGGGTTCCTGGAGACCCAGTACTTC.

The V gene is TRBV5-1, the J gene TRBJ2-1, with TRBD2 matching 8 bases. Germline CDR1 SGHRS, CDR2 YFSETQ. The CDR3 spans 12 residues. The ends lost 2 bases at V and 9 bases at J; junction bases unmatched: 1. CDR3 amino acids: CASSFAGGEQFF. The CDR3 DNA follows: TGCGCCAGCAGCTTCGCGGGGGGTGAGCAGTTCTTC.

The J gene is TRBJ2-1, the V gene TRBV6-6; D perhaps matches TRBD2 (7 bases). CDR3 length: 14 amino acids. Germline assignment: CDR1 MNHNY and CDR2 SVGAGI (reference sequence). The V gene lost 6 bases and the J gene lost 5 bases, with 14 bases spanning the gap. CDR3 nucleotide sequence: TGTGCCAGCAGCCTCCGGGGGGCGCACAATGAGCAGTTCTTC. Translated: CASSLRGAHNEQFF.

Concerning this clone itself: At one end, the junction sequence differs from germline, possibly due to a read error. This chain uses TRBV7-9 with TRBJ2-1; 7 bases match TRBD2. CDR1 is SEHNR and CDR2 is FQNEAQ in the germline V gene (reference sequence). CDR3 length: 13 residues. CDR3 in amino acids: CASSPDGLGERFF. Written as DNA, the CDR3 is TGTGCCAGCAGCCCAGACGGACTAGGGGAGCGGTTCTTC.

V gene TRBV2 combines with J gene TRBJ1-5; 8 positions agree with TRBD1. Germline V lookup: CDR1 SNHLY, CDR2 FYNNEI. The CDR3 loop spans 13 amino acids. With V trimmed by 2 bases and J by 7 bases, 1 base remained unmatched. CDR3 coding DNA: TGTGCCAGCAGTGAAACAGGGGGGCAGCCCCAGCATTTT. It codes for CASSETGGQPQHF.

This clone was observed a single time. The chain carries TRBV10-3 and TRBJ2-7, with D uncertain. There are 11 residues in the CDR3. The V gene's germline CDR1 is ENHRY and CDR2 SYGVKD. Trimming stripped 6 bases from V and 3 bases from J, with 6 bases between. CDR3 DNA sequence: TGTGCCATCAGGGGCAGCTACGAGCAGTACTTC. Translation gives CAIRGSYEQYF.

The V and J genes are TRBV27 and TRBJ1-2; TRBD1 agrees at 7 bases. This CDR3 is 14 amino acids long. The germline gives CDR1 MNHEY, CDR2 SMNVEV (reference sequence). Trimming removed 5 bases from V and 0 bases from J; junction bases left unmatched: 3. The DNA for the CDR3 is TGTGCCAGCAGTACGGGACAGTCTAACTATGGCTACACCTTC. Protein: CASSTGQSNYGYTF.

V and J are TRBV11-3 and TRBJ2-1; D is possibly TRBD1 (6 bases). V lost 0 bases and J 5 bases, leaving 17 bases between the germline ends. Germline V gives CDR1 SGHNT, CDR2 YENEEA. This CDR3 has 17 residues. Written as DNA, the CDR3 is TGTGCCAGCAGCTTAGATTGGGGGCAGGGATTGCACAATGAGCAGTTCTTC. Its protein is CASSLDWGQGLHNEQFF.

The V gene is TRBV18, the J gene TRBJ2-7, with 10 nucleotides matching TRBD1. The J segment lost 6 bases and the V segment lost 5 bases, leaving 4 bases of the junction unmatched. CDR1 and CDR2 (germline): KGHSH, LQKENI. The CDR3 runs to 13 residues. In DNA form, the CDR3 reads TGTGCCAGCTCAGAGACAGGGGGCGGCGAGCAGTACTTC. Translation: CASSETGGGEQYF. Based on the CDR3 plus reference TRBV18 and TRBJ2-7, the full variable domain is NAGVMQNPRHLVRRRGQEARLRCSPMKGHSHVYWYRQLPEEGLKFMVYLQKENIIDESGMPKERFSAEFPKEGPSILRIQQVVRGDSAAYFCASSETGGGEQYFGPGTRLTVT.

This clone was detected only a few times. The rearrangement links TRBV5-5 to TRBJ1-3; TRBD1 is a possible D gene (6 bases). Germline V gene data show CDR1 as SGHKS and CDR2 as YYEKEE (reference sequence). V was clipped by 4 bases and J by 2 bases, with 10 bases between them. This CDR3 contains 14 residues. The CDR3 here is CASSVTGAGNTIYF. The CDR3 coding sequence is TGTGCCAGCAGCGTGACAGGAGCTGGAAACACCATATATTTT.

The count of this clone is one. DNA of the CDR3: TGCGCCAGCAGATGGGACAGCCTGAACACTGAAGCTTTCTTT. As protein: CASRWDSLNTEAFF. The chain combines TRBV5-1 with TRBJ1-1, with TRBD1 matching over 7 bases. The length of the CDR3 is 14 residues. Germline CDR1 and CDR2: SGHRS and YFSETQ. J lost 0 bases, V lost 5 bases, and 4 bases had no gene match. Full variable domain (remainder filled in from reference TRBV5-1 and TRBJ1-1): KAGVTQTPRYLIKTRGQQVTLSCSPISGHRSVSWYQQTPGQGLQFLFEYFSETQRNKGNFPGRFSGRQFSNSRSEMNVSTLELGDSALYLCASRWDSLNTEAFFGQGTRLTVV.